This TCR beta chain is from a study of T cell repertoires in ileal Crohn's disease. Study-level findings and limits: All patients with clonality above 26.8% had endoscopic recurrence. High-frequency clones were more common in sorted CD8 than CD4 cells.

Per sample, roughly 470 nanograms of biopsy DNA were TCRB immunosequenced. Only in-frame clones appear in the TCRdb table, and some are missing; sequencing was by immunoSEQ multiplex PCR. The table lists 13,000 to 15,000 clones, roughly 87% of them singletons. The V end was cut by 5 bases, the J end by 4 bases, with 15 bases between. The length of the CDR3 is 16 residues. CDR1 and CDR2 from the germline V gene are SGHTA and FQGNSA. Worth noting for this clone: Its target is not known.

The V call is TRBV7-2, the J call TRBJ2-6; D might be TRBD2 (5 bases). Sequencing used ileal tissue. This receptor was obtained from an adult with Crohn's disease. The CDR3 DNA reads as TGTGCCAGCAGCCCCTGGGCGGGTGCAGGGGCCAACGTCCTGACTTTC. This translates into CASSPWAGAGANVLTF.